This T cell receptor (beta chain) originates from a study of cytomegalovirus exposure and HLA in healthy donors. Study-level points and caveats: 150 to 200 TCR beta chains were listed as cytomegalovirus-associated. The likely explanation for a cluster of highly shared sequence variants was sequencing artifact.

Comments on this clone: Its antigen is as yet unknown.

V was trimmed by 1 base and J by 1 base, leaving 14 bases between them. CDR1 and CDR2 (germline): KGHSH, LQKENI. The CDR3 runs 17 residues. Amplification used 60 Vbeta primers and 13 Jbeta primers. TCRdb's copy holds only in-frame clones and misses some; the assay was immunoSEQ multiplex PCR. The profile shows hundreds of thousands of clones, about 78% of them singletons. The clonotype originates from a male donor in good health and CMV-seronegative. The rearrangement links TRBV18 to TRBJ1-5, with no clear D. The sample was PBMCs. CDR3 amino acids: CASSPLRVSGSNQPQHF. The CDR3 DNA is TGTGCCAGCTCACCACTACGGGTCTCTGGGAGCAATCAGCCCCAGCATTTT.